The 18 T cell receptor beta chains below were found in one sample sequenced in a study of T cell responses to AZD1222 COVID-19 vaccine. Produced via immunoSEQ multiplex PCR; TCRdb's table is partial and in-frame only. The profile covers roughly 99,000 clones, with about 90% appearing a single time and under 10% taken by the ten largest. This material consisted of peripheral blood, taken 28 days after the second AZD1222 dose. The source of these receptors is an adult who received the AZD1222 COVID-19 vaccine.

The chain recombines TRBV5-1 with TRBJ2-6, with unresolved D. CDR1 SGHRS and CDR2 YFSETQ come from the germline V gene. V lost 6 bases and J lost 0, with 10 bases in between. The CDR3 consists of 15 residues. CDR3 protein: CASTRRFSGANVLTF. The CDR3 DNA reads TGCGCCAGCACGAGACGGTTCTCTGGGGCCAACGTCCTGACTTTC.

The CDR3 spells CASSFSSGIISEQFF. CDR3 sequence (DNA): TGTGCCAGCAGCTTCTCCAGCGGGATTATCAGTGAGCAGTTCTTC. The chain has TRBV7-9 and TRBJ2-1, with 7 bases matching TRBD2. The CDR3 runs to 15 residues. Trimming cost V 3 bases and J 9 bases; bases outside gene matches: 11. In germline, CDR1 is SEHNR, CDR2 FQNEAQ (reference sequence). The full variable domain, with the rest looked up from reference TRBV7-9 and TRBJ2-1, is DTGVSQNPRHKITKRGQNVTFRCDPISEHNRLYWYRQTLGQGPEFLTYFQNEAQLEKSRLLSDRFSAERPKGSFSTLEIQRTEQGDSAMYLCASSFSSGIISEQFFGPGTRLTVL.

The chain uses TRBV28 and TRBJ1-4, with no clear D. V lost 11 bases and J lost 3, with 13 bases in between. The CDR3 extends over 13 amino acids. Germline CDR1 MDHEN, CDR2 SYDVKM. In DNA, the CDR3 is TGTGCCGCGAGCGGTCCGGCTAATGAAAAACTGTTTTTT. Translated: CAASGPANEKLFF. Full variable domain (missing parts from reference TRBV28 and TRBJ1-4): DVKVTQSSRYLVKRTGEKVFLECVQDMDHENMFWYRQDPGLGLRLIYFSYDVKMKEKGDIPEGYSVSREKKERFSLILESASTNQTSMYLCAASGPANEKLFFGSGTQLSVL.

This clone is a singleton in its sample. The CDR3 loop is CASSLDPSQGSRVYNEQFF. The CDR3 DNA reads TGTGCCAGCAGTTTAGACCCTAGTCAGGGCTCAAGGGTATACAATGAGCAGTTCTTC. The genes are TRBV27 and TRBJ2-1, with D possibly TRBD1 on 5 matching bases. CDR1 is MNHEY, CDR2 SMNVEV, per germline (reference sequence). The CDR3 has 19 amino acids. Trimming pared 2 bases from V and 4 bases from J, leaving 24 bases between.

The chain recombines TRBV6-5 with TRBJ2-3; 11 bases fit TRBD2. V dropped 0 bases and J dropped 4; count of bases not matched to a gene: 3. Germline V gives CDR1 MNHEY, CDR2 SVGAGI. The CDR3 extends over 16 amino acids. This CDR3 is CASSYSVAGGPDTQYF. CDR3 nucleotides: TGTGCCAGCAGTTACTCGGTAGCGGGAGGGCCAGATACGCAGTATTTT.

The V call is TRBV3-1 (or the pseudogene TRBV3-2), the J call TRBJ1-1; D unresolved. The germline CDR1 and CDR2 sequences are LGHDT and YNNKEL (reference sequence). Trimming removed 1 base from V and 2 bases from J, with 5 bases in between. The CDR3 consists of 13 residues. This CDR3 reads CASSQAHNTEAFF. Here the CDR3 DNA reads TGTGCCAGCAGCCAAGCACACAACACTGAAGCTTTCTTT.

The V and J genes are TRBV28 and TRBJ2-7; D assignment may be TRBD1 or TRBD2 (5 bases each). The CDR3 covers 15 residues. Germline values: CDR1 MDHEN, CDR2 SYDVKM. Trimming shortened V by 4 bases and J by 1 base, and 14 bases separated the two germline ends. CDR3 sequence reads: CASSSPGPISYEQYF. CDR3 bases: TGTGCCAGCAGTTCTCCGGGACCTATATCCTACGAGCAGTACTTC. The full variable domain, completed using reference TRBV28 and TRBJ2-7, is DVKVTQSSRYLVKRTGEKVFLECVQDMDHENMFWYRQDPGLGLRLIYFSYDVKMKEKGDIPEGYSVSREKKERFSLILESASTNQTSMYLCASSSPGPISYEQYFGPGTRLTVT.

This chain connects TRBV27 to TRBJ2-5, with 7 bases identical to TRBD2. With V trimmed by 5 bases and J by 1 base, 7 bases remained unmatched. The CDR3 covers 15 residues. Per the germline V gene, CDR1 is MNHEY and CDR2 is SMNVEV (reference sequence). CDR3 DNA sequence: TGTGCCAGCAGTCTCCTGACTAGCACCCAAGAGACCCAGTACTTC. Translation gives CASSLLTSTQETQYF.

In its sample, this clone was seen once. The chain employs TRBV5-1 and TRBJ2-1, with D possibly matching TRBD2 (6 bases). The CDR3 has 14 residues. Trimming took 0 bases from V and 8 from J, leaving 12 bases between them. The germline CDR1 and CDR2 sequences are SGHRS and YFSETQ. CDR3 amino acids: CASSLERGIHEQFF. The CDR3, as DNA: TGCGCCAGCAGCTTGGAACGGGGGATACATGAGCAGTTCTTC.

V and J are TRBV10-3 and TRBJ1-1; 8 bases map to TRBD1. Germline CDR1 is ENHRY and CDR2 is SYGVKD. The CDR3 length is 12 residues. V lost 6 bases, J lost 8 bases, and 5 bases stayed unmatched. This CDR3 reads CAIRDREVEAFF. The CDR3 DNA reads TGTGCCATCAGGGACAGGGAAGTCGAAGCTTTCTTT.

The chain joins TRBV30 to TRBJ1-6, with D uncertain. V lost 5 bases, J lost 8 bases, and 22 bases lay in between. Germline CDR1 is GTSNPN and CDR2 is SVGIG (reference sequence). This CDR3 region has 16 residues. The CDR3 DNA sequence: TGTGCCTGGGTTGCCGGTGCGGGAGTTTGGGATTCACCCCTCCACTTT. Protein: CAWVAGAGVWDSPLHF.

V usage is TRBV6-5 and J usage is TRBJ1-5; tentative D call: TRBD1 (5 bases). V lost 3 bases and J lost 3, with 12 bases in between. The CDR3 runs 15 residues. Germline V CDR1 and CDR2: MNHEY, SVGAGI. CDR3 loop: CASSYSGDLNQPQHF. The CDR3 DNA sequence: TGTGCCAGCAGTTATTCCGGGGACCTCAATCAGCCCCAGCATTTT.

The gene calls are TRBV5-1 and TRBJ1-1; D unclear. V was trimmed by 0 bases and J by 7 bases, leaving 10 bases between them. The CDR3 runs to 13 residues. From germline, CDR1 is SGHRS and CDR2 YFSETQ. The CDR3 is CASSLGSQFEAFF. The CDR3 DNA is TGCGCCAGCAGCTTGGGGAGTCAATTTGAAGCTTTCTTT. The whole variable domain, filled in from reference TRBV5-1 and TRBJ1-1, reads KAGVTQTPRYLIKTRGQQVTLSCSPISGHRSVSWYQQTPGQGLQFLFEYFSETQRNKGNFPGRFSGRQFSNSRSEMNVSTLELGDSALYLCASSLGSQFEAFFGQGTRLTVV.

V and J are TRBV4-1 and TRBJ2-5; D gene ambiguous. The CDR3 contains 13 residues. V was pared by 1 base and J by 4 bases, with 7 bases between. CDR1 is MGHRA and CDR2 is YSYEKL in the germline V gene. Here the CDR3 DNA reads TGCGCCAGCAGCCAAGGGGTCGTAGAGACCCAGTACTTC. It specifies CASSQGVVETQYF.

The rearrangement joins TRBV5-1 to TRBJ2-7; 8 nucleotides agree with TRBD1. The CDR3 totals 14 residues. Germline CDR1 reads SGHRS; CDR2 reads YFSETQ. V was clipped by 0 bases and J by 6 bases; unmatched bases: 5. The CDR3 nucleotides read TGCGCCAGCAGCTTGGGTCCAGGGGGCCGCGAGCAGTACTTC. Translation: CASSLGPGGREQYF.

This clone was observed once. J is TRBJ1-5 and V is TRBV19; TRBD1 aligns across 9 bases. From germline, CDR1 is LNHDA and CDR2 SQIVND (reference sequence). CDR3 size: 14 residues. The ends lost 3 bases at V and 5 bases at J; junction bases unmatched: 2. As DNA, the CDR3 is TGTGCCAGTAGTATTGGACAGGGGTATCAGCCCCAGCATTTT. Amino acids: CASSIGQGYQPQHF. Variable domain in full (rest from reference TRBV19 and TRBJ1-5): DGGITQSPKYLFRKEGQNVTLSCEQNLNHDAMYWYRQDPGQGLRLIYYSQIVNDFQKGDIAEGYSVSREKKESFPLTVTSAQKNPTAFYLCASSIGQGYQPQHFGDGTRLSIL.

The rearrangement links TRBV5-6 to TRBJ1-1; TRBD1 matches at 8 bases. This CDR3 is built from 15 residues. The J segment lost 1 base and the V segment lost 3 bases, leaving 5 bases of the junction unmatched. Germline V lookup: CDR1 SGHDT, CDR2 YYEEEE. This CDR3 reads CASSSEGTGNTEAFF. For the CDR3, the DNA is TGTGCCAGCAGCTCCGAAGGGACAGGGAACACTGAAGCTTTCTTT.

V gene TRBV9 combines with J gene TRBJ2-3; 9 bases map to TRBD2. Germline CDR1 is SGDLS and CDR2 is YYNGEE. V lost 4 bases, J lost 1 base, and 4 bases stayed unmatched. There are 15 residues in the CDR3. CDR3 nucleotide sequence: TGTGCCAGCAGCATAGCGGGGGCGGGCACAGATACGCAGTATTTT. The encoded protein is CASSIAGAGTDTQYF. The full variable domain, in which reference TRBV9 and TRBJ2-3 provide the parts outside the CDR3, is DSGVTQTPKHLITATGQRVTLRCSPRSGDLSVYWYQQSLDQGLQFLIQYYNGEERAKGNILERFSAQQFPDLHSELNLSSLELGDSALYFCASSIAGAGTDTQYFGPGTRLTVL.